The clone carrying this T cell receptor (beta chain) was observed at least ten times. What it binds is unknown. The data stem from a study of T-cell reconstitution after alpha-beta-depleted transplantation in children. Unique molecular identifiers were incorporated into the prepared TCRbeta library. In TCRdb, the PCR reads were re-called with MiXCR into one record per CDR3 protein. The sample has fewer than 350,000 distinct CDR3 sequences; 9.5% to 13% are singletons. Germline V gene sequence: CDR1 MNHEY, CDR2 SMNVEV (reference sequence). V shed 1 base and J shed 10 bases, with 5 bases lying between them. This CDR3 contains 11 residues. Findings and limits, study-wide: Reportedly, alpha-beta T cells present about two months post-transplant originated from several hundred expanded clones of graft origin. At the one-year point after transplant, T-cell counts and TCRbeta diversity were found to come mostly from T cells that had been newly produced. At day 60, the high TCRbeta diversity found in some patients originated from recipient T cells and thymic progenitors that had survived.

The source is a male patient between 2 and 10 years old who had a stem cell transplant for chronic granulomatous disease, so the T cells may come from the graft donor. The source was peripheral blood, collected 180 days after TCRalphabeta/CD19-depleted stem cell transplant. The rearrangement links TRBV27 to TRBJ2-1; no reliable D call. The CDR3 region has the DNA TGTGCCAGCAGTTTATACGGAGAGCAGTTCTTC. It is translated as CASSLYGEQFF.